The 20 T cell receptor beta chains below come from one sample, sequenced in a study of shared clonotypes between healthy human individuals. CD45RO-negative, CCR7-selected cells formed the naive CD8 fraction, which excluded terminally differentiated effector memory CD45RA+ cells. TCRdb's copy holds only in-frame clones and misses some; the assay was immunoSEQ multiplex PCR. The table records about 680,000 clones, roughly nine tenths of them present only once. Source material: naive CD8+ T cells sorted from blood. Receptors were obtained from a man aged 25-45 years in good health.

The rearrangement uses TRBV21-1 and TRBJ2-3; the table gives TRBD2 as D, unverified against the DNA. TRBV21-1 is a known pseudogene. The CDR3 length is 18 residues. CDR3 sequence: CASSKGSGTSSGGDTQYF. In DNA, the CDR3 is TGTGCCAGCAGTAAGGGGAGCGGGACCTCCTCGGGGGGAGATACGCAGTATTTT.

The rearrangement uses TRBV19 and TRBJ2-7, with 7 bases fitting TRBD1. Looked up from germline, CDR1 is LNHDA and CDR2 is SQIVND (reference sequence). The CDR3 runs to 13 residues. The J segment lost 3 bases and the V segment lost 8 bases, leaving 7 bases of the junction unmatched. The CDR3 nucleotides read TGTGCCAGTCGACAGGGTGAGAACTACGAGCAGTACTTC. Translation: CASRQGENYEQYF.

This chain links TRBV30 with TRBJ2-7, with 10 bases lining up with TRBD2. Germline V gene lookup returns CDR1 GTSNPN and CDR2 SVGIG (reference sequence). J gave up 6 bases and V 2 bases, and 4 bases lay outside the gene matches. The CDR3 runs 13 residues. The CDR3 spells CAWSQAGGFEQYF. The CDR3 region has the DNA TGTGCCTGGAGTCAAGCGGGAGGGTTCGAGCAGTACTTC.

The rearrangement joins TRBV15 to TRBJ2-3; the D is unclear. The germline gives CDR1 LNHNV, CDR2 YYDKDF (reference sequence). Trimming removed 4 bases from V and 5 bases from J, with 7 bases in between. The CDR3 has 12 residues. The CDR3 sequence is CATSIKEDTQYF. DNA for the CDR3: TGTGCCACCAGCATAAAGGAAGATACGCAGTATTTT.

The V gene is TRBV27, the J gene TRBJ1-4; no clear D gene. Looked up from germline, CDR1 is MNHEY and CDR2 is SMNVEV (reference sequence). Trimming shortened V by 7 bases and J by 10 bases, and 16 bases separated the two germline ends. CDR3 length: 13 amino acids. The CDR3 DNA sequence: TGTGCCAGCAATTACAACGGGGTCGGAAAACTGTTTTTT. Translation: CASNYNGVGKLFF.

V usage is TRBV13 and J usage is TRBJ2-2; D not resolved. Per the germline V gene, CDR1 is PRHDT and CDR2 is FYEKMQ (reference sequence). The CDR3 is 14 residues long. The V gene lost 1 base and the J gene lost 4 bases, with 7 bases spanning the gap. CDR3 in amino acids: CASSLEYSTGELFF. CDR3 coding DNA: TGTGCCAGCAGCTTAGAATACAGCACCGGGGAGCTGTTTTTT.

The V and J genes are TRBV4-1 and TRBJ2-7; the D gene is possibly TRBD1 (6 bases). V was shortened by 3 bases and J by 2 bases, with 14 bases between the two germline ends. The CDR3 consists of 15 residues. The germline V gene encodes CDR1 MGHRA and CDR2 YSYEKL. The CDR3 DNA is TGCGCCAGCAGCCACATGACAGGCGCCACCTACGAGCAGTACTTC. The encoded protein is CASSHMTGATYEQYF.

The chain combines TRBV6-5 with TRBJ1-5; D is uncertain. From germline, CDR1 is MNHEY and CDR2 SVGAGI. This CDR3 spans 13 amino acids. Trimming took off 5 bases at V and 6 bases at J, with 11 bases between the two ends. The CDR3: CASSPTPGQPQHF. CDR3 nucleotides: TGTGCCAGCAGTCCTACTCCCGGTCAGCCCCAGCATTTT.

A single count supports this clone. The chain couples TRBV2 to TRBJ2-1, with a possible D match to TRBD1 (6 bases). Germline V gives CDR1 SNHLY, CDR2 FYNNEI. CDR3 length equals 14 residues. The ends were cut back, 6 bases at V and 5 bases at J, with 14 bases in the middle. CDR3 protein: CASRAGTIHNEQFF. The CDR3 DNA is TGTGCCAGCAGGGCCGGGACAATTCACAATGAGCAGTTCTTC. Together with reference TRBV2 and TRBJ2-1, the CDR3 gives the full variable domain: EPEVTQTPSHQVTQMGQEVILRCVPISNHLYFYWYRQILGQKVEFLVSFYNNEISEKSEIFDDQFSVERPDGSNFTLKIRSTKLEDSAMYFCASRAGTIHNEQFFGPGTRLTVL.

The chain is built from TRBV27 and TRBJ2-5; D may be TRBD2 (6 bases). The CDR3 is 14 residues long. Trimming removed 3 bases from V and 5 bases from J, with 13 bases in between. CDR1 is MNHEY, CDR2 SMNVEV, per germline (reference sequence). This CDR3 reads CASSFFGSGETQYF. For the CDR3, the DNA is TGTGCCAGCAGTTTTTTCGGGAGTGGGGAGACCCAGTACTTC.

The chain combines TRBV5-1 with TRBJ2-1; D might be TRBD2 (5 bases). The CDR3 is made up of 14 amino acids. The V gene's germline CDR1 is SGHRS and CDR2 YFSETQ. V shed 4 bases and J shed 2 bases, with 10 bases lying between them. CDR3 protein: CASSPADTYNEQFF. CDR3 nucleotides: TGCGCCAGCAGCCCAGCGGATACCTACAATGAGCAGTTCTTC.

V and J are TRBV14 and TRBJ1-2; the D gene is possibly TRBD1 (6 bases). Trimming removed 1 base from V and 3 bases from J, with 18 bases in between. This CDR3 is 17 amino acids long. From germline, CDR1 is SGHDN and CDR2 FVKESK. CDR3 in DNA: TGTGCCAGCAGCCAAGGGCCGTACAGGGATTTGTACTATGGCTACACCTTC. Amino acid sequence: CASSQGPYRDLYYGYTF.

V and J are TRBV29-1 and TRBJ2-2, with 8 positions matching TRBD1. Trimming took 7 bases from V and 7 from J; bases not matched to a gene: 8. The CDR3 covers 13 residues. Germline lookup yields CDR1 SQVTM and CDR2 ANQGSEA. The CDR3: CSARTGQGGELFF. The CDR3 DNA follows: TGCAGCGCCAGGACAGGGCAGGGCGGGGAGCTGTTTTTT.

The rearrangement links TRBV9 to TRBJ2-5, with D unresolved. The J call could be wrong; TRBJ2-7 is a better fit for the DNA end. The CDR3 is made up of 13 amino acids. Germline V lookup: CDR1 SGDLS, CDR2 YYNGEE. CDR3 in DNA: TGTGCCAGCAACTCCGGCAGCTCCTACGAGCAGTACTTC. Translated, it gives CASNSGSSYEQYF.

The J gene is TRBJ2-7, the V gene TRBV11-2; D is unresolved. The CDR3 has 12 residues. Germline V lookup: CDR1 SGHAT, CDR2 FQNNGV. V was shortened by 5 bases and J by 5 bases, with 10 bases between the two germline ends. The CDR3 protein is CASSSLGNEQYF. CDR3 DNA: TGTGCCAGCAGCAGCCTAGGTAACGAGCAGTACTTC.

As DNA, the CDR3 is TGTGCCAGCAGCGTCATTGGTGAGCAGTTCTTC. It codes for CASSVIGEQFF. V gene TRBV7-9 combines with J gene TRBJ2-1; D not certain. The CDR3 spans 11 residues. The V gene's germline CDR1 is SEHNR and CDR2 FQNEAQ (reference sequence). Trimming took 5 bases from V and 9 from J, leaving 8 bases between them.

This clone occurred once. The CDR3 coding sequence is TGTGCCAGCAGCGTAGGCCAGGGGAGGAGGGAGACCCAGTACTTC. Its translation is CASSVGQGRRETQYF. The genes are TRBV9 and TRBJ2-5, with D perhaps TRBD1 or TRBD2 (6 bases each). The CDR3 consists of 15 residues. V lost 0 bases and J lost 5, with 14 bases in between. Germline V gene data show CDR1 as SGDLS and CDR2 as YYNGEE.

As regards this clone: This sample includes further DNA sequences coding for the same CDR3. The chain combines TRBV28 with TRBJ2-2, with TRBD2 matching over 9 bases. J gave up 0 bases and V 9 bases, and 2 bases lay outside the gene matches. Per germline, CDR1 MDHEN and CDR2 SYDVKM. CDR3 length equals 14 residues. CDR3 protein: CASRLAANTGELFF. For the CDR3, the DNA is TGTGCCAGTCGACTAGCGGCGAACACCGGGGAGCTGTTTTTT.

The chain carries TRBV11-1 and TRBJ2-5; TRBD1 or TRBD2 may be the D gene (7 bases each). V dropped 6 bases and J dropped 3 bases, with 14 bases sitting between them. Germline lookup yields CDR1 SGHAT and CDR2 FQDESV (reference sequence). The CDR3 runs to 14 residues. The CDR3 nucleotides read TGTGCCAGCAGACGATCAGGGGGGGAAGAGACCCAGTACTTC. Translation: CASRRSGGEETQYF.

A remark on this clone: The same CDR3 arises from other DNA sequences in this sample as well. The chain uses TRBV7-8 and TRBJ2-3; TRBD2 matches 7 bases. Germline CDR1 and CDR2: SGHVS and FQNEAQ. J lost 0 bases, V lost 5 bases, and 8 bases had no gene match. The CDR3 sequence is 16 residues long. The CDR3 region is CASSLPLAASTDTQYF. The CDR3 DNA reads as TGTGCCAGCAGCCTCCCCCTAGCGGCTAGCACAGATACGCAGTATTTT.